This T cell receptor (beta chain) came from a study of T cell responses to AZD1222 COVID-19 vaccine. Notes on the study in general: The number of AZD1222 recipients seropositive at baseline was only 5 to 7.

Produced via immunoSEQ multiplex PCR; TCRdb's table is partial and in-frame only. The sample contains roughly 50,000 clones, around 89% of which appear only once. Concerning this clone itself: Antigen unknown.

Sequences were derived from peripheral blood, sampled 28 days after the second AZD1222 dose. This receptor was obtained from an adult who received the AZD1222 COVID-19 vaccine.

As DNA, the CDR3 is TGTGCCAGTAGTATTAGGCAGGTCCTCAATGGCTACACCTTC. As protein: CASSIRQVLNGYTF. The genes are TRBV19 and TRBJ1-2; D unclear. The CDR3 has 14 amino acids. CDR1 LNHDA and CDR2 SQIVND come from the germline V gene (reference sequence). V was pared by 3 bases and J by 6 bases, with 14 bases between. Full variable domain (remainder filled in from reference TRBV19 and TRBJ1-2): DGGITQSPKYLFRKEGQNVTLSCEQNLNHDAMYWYRQDPGQGLRLIYYSQIVNDFQKGDIAEGYSVSREKKESFPLTVTSAQKNPTAFYLCASSIRQVLNGYTFGSGTRLTVV.